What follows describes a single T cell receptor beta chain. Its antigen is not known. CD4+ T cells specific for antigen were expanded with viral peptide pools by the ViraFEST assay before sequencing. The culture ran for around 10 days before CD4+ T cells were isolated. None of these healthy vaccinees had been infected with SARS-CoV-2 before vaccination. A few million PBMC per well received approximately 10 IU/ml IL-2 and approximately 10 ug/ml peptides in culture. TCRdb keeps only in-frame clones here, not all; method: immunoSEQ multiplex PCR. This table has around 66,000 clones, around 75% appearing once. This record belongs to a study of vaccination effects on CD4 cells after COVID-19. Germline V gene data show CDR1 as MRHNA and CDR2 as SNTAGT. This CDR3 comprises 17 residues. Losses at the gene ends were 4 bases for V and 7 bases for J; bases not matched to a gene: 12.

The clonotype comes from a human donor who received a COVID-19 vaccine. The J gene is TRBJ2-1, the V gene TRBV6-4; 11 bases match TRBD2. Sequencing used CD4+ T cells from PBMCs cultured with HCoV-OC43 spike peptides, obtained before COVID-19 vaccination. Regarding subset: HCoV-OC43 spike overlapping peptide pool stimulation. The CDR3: CASSAHLTSGVYNEQFF. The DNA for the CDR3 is TGTGCCAGCAGTGCCCACCTGACTAGCGGGGTTTATAATGAGCAGTTCTTC.